This TCR beta chain was sequenced in a study of OX40 agonist ivuxolimab in advanced cancers. About the research overall: The study gave patients intravenous ivuxolimab at 0.01 to 10 mg/kg every 2 weeks.

Patients had blood sampled at baseline and again on cycle 4 day 1 and cycle 7 day 1. The CDR3 loop spans 12 amino acids. Germline V lookup: CDR1 SGHRS, CDR2 YFSETQ. Trimming took off 3 bases at V and 1 base at J, with 4 bases between the two ends. This table comes from immunoSEQ multiplex PCR, and its TCRdb copy is limited to in-frame clones, with some not included. The sample includes roughly 100,000 clones, approximately 80% of them seen just once. This receptor was obtained from an adult with an advanced solid tumor such as melanoma, head and neck, liver or kidney cancer. The chain has TRBV5-1 and TRBJ2-5; no reliable D call. The sequencing here drew on CD4+ or CD8+ T cells sorted from blood, taken in a trial of the OX40 agonist ivuxolimab. CDR3: CASSYSQETQYF. The CDR3 region has the DNA TGCGCCAGCAGCTATAGCCAAGAGACCCAGTACTTC.